The 5 T cell receptor beta chains below were found in one sample sequenced in a study of blood T cell repertoires in COVID-19. Only in-frame clones appear in the TCRdb table, and some are missing; sequencing was by immunoSEQ multiplex PCR. The table shows about 210,000 clones, with 70% to 90% occurring only once. The material sequenced was peripheral blood. The receptors were sampled from a woman older than 75 with acute or convalescent COVID-19.

This clone was detected once. This rearrangement joins TRBV6-6 to TRBJ1-2; unclear D gene. Germline CDR1 MNHNY, CDR2 SVGAGI (reference sequence). V was pared by 10 bases and J by 4 bases, with 19 bases between. This CDR3 is built from 14 residues. The CDR3 loop is CATAAGYFFYGYTF. CDR3 DNA: TGTGCCACAGCCGCGGGATACTTTTTCTATGGCTACACCTTC.

This chain uses TRBV5-5 with TRBJ1-5; D is unresolved. Per germline, CDR1 SGHKS and CDR2 YYEKEE (reference sequence). There are 13 residues in the CDR3. The V end lost 1 base, the J end lost 7 bases, and 9 bases lay between the germline ends. The CDR3 sequence: CASSLLGLQPQHF. Written as DNA, the CDR3 is TGTGCCAGCAGCTTGCTCGGTTTGCAGCCCCAGCATTTT.

V and J are TRBV30 and TRBJ2-7, with TRBD1 identical over 7 bases. The junction had 8 bases not matched to a gene; V was cut back by 0 bases and J by 0 bases. This CDR3 comprises 16 residues. CDR1 is GTSNPN and CDR2 is SVGIG in the germline V gene (reference sequence). For the CDR3, the DNA is TGTGCCTGGAGTGTAGGGGGCGGCAGGGGCTCCTACGAGCAGTACTTC. Its protein is CAWSVGGGRGSYEQYF.

The chain carries TRBV28 and TRBJ2-7, with 9 bases lining up with TRBD2. The trim removed 3 bases at V and 0 bases at J, leaving 6 bases unmatched. CDR1 is MDHEN, CDR2 SYDVKM, per germline. This CDR3 is built from 16 residues. The CDR3 nucleotides are TGTGCCAGCAGTTTTACGCCGACTAGCGGCTCCTACGAGCAGTACTTC. It is translated as CASSFTPTSGSYEQYF.

This clone is a singleton in its sample. The V and J genes are TRBV27 and TRBJ2-7; D not resolved. V was trimmed by 5 bases and J by 7 bases, leaving 21 bases between them. Germline V CDR1 and CDR2: MNHEY, SMNVEV (reference sequence). The CDR3 has 15 residues. The CDR3 bases are TGTGCCAGCAGTATCCATTCTCCCCTGATGAGGGAGCAGTACTTC. Translation: CASSIHSPLMREQYF.